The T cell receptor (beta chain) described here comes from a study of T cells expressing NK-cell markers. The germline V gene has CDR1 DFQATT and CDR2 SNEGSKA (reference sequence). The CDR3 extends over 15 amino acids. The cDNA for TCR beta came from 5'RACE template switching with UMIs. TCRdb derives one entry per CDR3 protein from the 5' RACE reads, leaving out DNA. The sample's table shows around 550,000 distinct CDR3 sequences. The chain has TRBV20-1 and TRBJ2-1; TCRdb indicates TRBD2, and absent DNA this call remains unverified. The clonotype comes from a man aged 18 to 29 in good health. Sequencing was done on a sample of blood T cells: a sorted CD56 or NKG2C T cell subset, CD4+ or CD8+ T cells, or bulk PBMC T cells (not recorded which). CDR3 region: CSASDSGALYNEQFF.